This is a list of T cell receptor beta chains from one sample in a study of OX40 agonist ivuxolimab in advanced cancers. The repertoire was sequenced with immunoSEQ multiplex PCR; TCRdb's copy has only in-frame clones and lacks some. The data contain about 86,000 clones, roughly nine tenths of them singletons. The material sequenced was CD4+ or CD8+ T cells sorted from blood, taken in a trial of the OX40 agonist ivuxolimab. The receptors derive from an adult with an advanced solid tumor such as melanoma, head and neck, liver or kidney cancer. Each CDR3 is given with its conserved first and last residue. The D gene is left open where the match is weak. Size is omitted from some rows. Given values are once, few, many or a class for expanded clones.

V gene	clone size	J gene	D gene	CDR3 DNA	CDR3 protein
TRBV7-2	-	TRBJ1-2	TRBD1	TGTGCCAGCAGCTATAGGGGACAGGGAGGGAACTATGGCTACACCTTC	CASSYRGQGGNYGYTF
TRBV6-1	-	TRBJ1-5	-	TGTGCCAGCATGGGAGGGGTAGCAGCGCCCCAGCATTTT	CASMGGVAAPQHF
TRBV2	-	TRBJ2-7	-	TGTGCCAGCAGTATAAGCTACGAGCAGTACTTC	CASSISYEQYF
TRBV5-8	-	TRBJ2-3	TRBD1	TGTGCCAGCTACGTGGGGACAGGGGTTCCAGATACGCAGTATTTT	CASYVGTGVPDTQYF
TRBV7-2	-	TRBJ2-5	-	TGTGCCAGCAGCTCACAGGGAACGGGGGAGACCCAGTACTTC	CASSSQGTGETQYF
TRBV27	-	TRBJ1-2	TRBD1	TGTGCCAGCAGGACCGAGACAGGGGTTAACTATGGCTACACCTTC	CASRTETGVNYGYTF
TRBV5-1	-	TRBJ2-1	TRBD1	TGCGCCAGCAGCTTTCCCGGGACAGGGAGTAGGAATGAGCAGTTCTTC	CASSFPGTGSRNEQFF
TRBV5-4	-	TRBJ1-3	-	TGTGCCAGCAGCTTTGATGGGCCAGGGGCTGGAAACACCATATATTTT	CASSFDGPGAGNTIYF
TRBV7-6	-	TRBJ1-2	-	TGTGCCAGCAGCCCGCAGGACGGAAACTATGGCTACACCTTC	CASSPQDGNYGYTF
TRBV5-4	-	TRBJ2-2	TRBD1	TGTGCCAGCAGCTCGGGACAGGGTCGTCCCGGGGAGCTGTTTTTT	CASSSGQGRPGELFF
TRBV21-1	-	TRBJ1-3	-	TGTGCCAGCAGCTTAGACAGGGATTCTGGAAACACCATATATTTT	CASSLDRDSGNTIYF
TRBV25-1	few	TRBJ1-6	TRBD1	TGTGCCAGCAGACCCTCGACAGGGAATAATTCACCCCTCCACTTT	CASRPSTGNNSPLHF
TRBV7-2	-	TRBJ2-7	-	TGTGCCAGCAGCTTAAGGACAGACCCCTCTTCCTACGAGCAGTACTTC	CASSLRTDPSSYEQYF
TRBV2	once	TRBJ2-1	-	TGTGCCAGCAGTGAACAGGGTTCCTACAATGAGCAGTTCTTC	CASSEQGSYNEQFF
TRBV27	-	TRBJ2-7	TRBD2	TGTGCCAGTTCGCTCCTAGCGGGATTTGACTACGAGCAGTACTTC	CASSLLAGFDYEQYF
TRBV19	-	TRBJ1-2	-	TGTGCCAGTAGGTCAGTTGCTGGCTACACCTTC	CASRSVAGYTF
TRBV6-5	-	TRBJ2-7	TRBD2	TGTGCCAGCAGTTACCGACTAGCGGGAGGGAACGAGCAGTACTTC	CASSYRLAGGNEQYF
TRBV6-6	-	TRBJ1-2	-	TGTGCCAGCAGCCCTGGACAGAACTATGGCTACACCTTC	CASSPGQNYGYTF
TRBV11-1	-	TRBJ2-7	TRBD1	TGTGCCAGCAGCTTAGCAGGGGGCGTCGAGCAGTACTTC	CASSLAGGVEQYF
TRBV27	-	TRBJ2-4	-	TGTGCCACCCTGGGGGGGGCTGGCGACAAAAACATTCAGTACTTC	CATLGGAGDKNIQYF
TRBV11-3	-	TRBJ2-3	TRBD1	TGTGCCAGCAGCTTAGAGAGGGACAGGGCGCAGTATTTT	CASSLERDRAQYF
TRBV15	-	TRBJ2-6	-	TGTGCCACCAGCACAGGAGACTCTGGGGCCAACGTCCTGACTTTC	CATSTGDSGANVLTF
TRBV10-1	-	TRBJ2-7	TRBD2	TGCGCCAGCAGTGAGGGCGCGGGGGGCGGCGAGCAGTACTTC	CASSEGAGGGEQYF
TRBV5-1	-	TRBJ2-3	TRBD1	TGCGCCAGCAGCGCGACAGGGCTAACAGATACGCAGTATTTT	CASSATGLTDTQYF
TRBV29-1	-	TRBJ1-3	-	TGCAGCGCCCGAAGGACAGTATCTGAGAGCGCCATATATTTT	CSARRTVSESAIYF
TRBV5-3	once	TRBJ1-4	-	TGTGCCCTGTCCGATCGTGGTGATGAAAAACTGTTTTTT	CALSDRGDEKLFF
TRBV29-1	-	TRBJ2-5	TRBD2	TGCAGCGTTCCCCTAGCGGGGGTTTTGGAGACCCAGTACTTC	CSVPLAGVLETQYF
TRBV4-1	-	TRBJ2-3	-	TGCGCCAGCGCGGGCGCGAATACGCAGTATTTT	CASAGANTQYF
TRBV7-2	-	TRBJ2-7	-	TGTGCCAGCAGCTTTACCGACAGCTCCGAGCAGTACTTC	CASSFTDSSEQYF
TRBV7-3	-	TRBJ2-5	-	TGTGCCAGCAGCTCCGGGGCACAAGAGACCCAGTACTTC	CASSSGAQETQYF
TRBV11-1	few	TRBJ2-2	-	TGTGCCAGCAGCTTAAGGGGTCTGAACACCGGGGAGCTGTTTTTT	CASSLRGLNTGELFF
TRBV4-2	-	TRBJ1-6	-	TGTGCCAGCAGCCAAGATAGGGAGCTACCCCTCCACTTT	CASSQDRELPLHF
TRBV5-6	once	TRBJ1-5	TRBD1	TGTGCCAGCAGCTTGGCACAGGGGTATCAGCCCCAGCATTTT	CASSLAQGYQPQHF
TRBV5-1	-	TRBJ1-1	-	TGCGCCAGCACTGACCCACAGGGAGGGAACACTGAAGCTTTCTTT	CASTDPQGGNTEAFF
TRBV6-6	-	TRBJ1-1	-	TGTGCCAGCAGTAACAGGGAAAGGGCTATGAACACTGAAGCTTTCTTT	CASSNRERAMNTEAFF
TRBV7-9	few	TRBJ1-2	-	TGTGCCAGCCGTCAACTTGTCGGGGGGAACTATGGCTACACCTTC	CASRQLVGGNYGYTF
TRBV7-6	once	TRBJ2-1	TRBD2	TGTGCCAGCAGCTTAACTAGCGAGGCCTACAATGAGCAGTTCTTC	CASSLTSEAYNEQFF
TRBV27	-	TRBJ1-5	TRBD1	TGTGCCAGCAGATCGGACAGGGCTCGCAATCAGCCCCAGCATTTT	CASRSDRARNQPQHF
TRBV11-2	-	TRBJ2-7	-	TGTGCCAGCGCAGGGCGCGAGCAGTACTTC	CASAGREQYF
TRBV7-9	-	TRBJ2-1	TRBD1	TGTGCCAGCAGCAGGACAGGGGGCACCTACAATGAGCAGTTCTTC	CASSRTGGTYNEQFF
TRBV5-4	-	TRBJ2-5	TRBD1	TGTGCCAGCAGCCTCGGACAGGGAAGTCGAGAGACCCAGTACTTC	CASSLGQGSRETQYF
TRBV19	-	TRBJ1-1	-	TGTGCCAGTAGTATATTCCGGGGGACTGAAGCTTTCTTT	CASSIFRGTEAFF
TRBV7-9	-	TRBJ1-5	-	TGTGCCAGCAGCTTCGATACAGGGCTGGGTCAGCCCCAGCATTTT	CASSFDTGLGQPQHF
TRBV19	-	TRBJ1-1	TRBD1	TGTGCCAGTAGGACGGGACAGGGAGACACTGAAGCTTTCTTT	CASRTGQGDTEAFF
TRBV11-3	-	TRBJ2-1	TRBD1	TGTGCCAGCAGCCATACCGGGACAGGGGGCGGTGAGCAGTTCTTC	CASSHTGTGGGEQFF
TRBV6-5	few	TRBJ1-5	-	TGTGCCAGCAGTAGGTCAGTTTATAGCAATCAGCCCCAGCATTTT	CASSRSVYSNQPQHF
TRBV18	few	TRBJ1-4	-	TGTGCCAGCTCACCGAATCTGCTTGCAACTAATGAAAAACTGTTTTTT	CASSPNLLATNEKLFF
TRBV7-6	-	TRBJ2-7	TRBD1	TGTGCCAGCAGCTCCCTCGGGACAGCTAAACTTACCTCCTACGAGCAGTACTTC	CASSSLGTAKLTSYEQYF
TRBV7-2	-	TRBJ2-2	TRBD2	TGTGCCAGCACCCCGCCCAATGCGGGAGGTTTGTCCGGGGAGCTGTTTTTT	CASTPPNAGGLSGELFF
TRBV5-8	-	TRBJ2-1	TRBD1	TGTGCCAGCAGCTCCCCGACAGGGTACAATGAGCAGTTCTTC	CASSSPTGYNEQFF
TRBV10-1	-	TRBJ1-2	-	TGCGCCAGCAGTGAGTCCATGGGCGATGGCTACACCTTC	CASSESMGDGYTF
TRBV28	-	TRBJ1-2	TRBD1	TGTGCCATACTCCCCCGGGACAGGGGAGGCTACACCTTC	CAILPRDRGGYTF
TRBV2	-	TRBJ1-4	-	TGTGCCGGAACCGGGATAGAGGGTGAAAAACTGTTTTTT	CAGTGIEGEKLFF
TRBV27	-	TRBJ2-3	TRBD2	TGTGCCAGCAGTTTAGGACTAGCGGGGAGTACAGATACGCAGTATTTT	CASSLGLAGSTDTQYF
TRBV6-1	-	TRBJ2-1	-	TGTGCCAGCAGTGAAAGACAGACCAGAGAGCAGTTCTTC	CASSERQTREQFF
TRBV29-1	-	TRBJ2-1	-	TGCAGCGTTGAATTGGGATCCTACAATGAGCAGTTCTTC	CSVELGSYNEQFF
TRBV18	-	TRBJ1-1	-	TGTGCCAGCTCACCTGACTGGGGGGACACTGAAGCTTTCTTT	CASSPDWGDTEAFF